One and the same sample provided the 14 T cell receptor beta chains below, sequenced in a study of blood T cell repertoires in COVID-19. Clones were sequenced by immunoSEQ multiplex PCR, and TCRdb holds only the in-frame ones, with some missing. Of 60,000 to 75,000 clones listed, 87% are singletons. Sequencing was done on a sample of peripheral blood. These receptors all stem from a man aged 55 to 70 with acute or convalescent COVID-19.

This clone has only one observation. J is TRBJ2-5 and V is TRBV9; 7 nucleotides align to TRBD1. The junction had 10 bases not matched to a gene; V was cut back by 0 bases and J by 5 bases. CDR3 length: 16 residues. From germline, CDR1 is SGDLS and CDR2 YYNGEE. This chain's CDR3 is CASSVGAVGGAETQYF. CDR3 DNA: TGTGCCAGCAGCGTAGGGGCGGTAGGGGGCGCCGAGACCCAGTACTTC.

The J gene is TRBJ1-6, the V gene TRBV9; 9 bases are a match to TRBD1. The CDR3 sequence is 14 residues long. V shed 3 bases and J 10 bases; nucleotides not matched to a gene: 5. CDR1 and CDR2 from the germline V gene are SGDLS and YYNGEE. CDR3 in DNA: TGTGCCAGCAGCGGAGGACAGGGGCGATCACCCCTCCACTTT. Encoded protein: CASSGGQGRSPLHF.

Of note for this clone: A read error may produce the germline difference seen at one junction end. J is TRBJ1-2 and V is TRBV2; 7 nucleotides match TRBD1. This CDR3 is built from 13 residues. The germline V gene has CDR1 SNHLY and CDR2 FYNNEI. DNA for the CDR3: TGTGCCAGCAGTAGACAGGGTAACCATGGCTACACCTTC. It specifies CASSRQGNHGYTF. Full variable domain (outside the CDR3, taken from reference TRBV2 and TRBJ1-2): EPEVTQTPSHQVTQMGQEVILRCVPISNHLYFYWYRQILGQKVEFLVSFYNNEISEKSEIFDDQFSVERPDGSNFTLKIRSTKLEDSAMYFCASSRQGNHGYTFGSGTRLTVV.

This clone was seen only a few times. The J gene is TRBJ2-2, the V gene TRBV7-2; 8 bases align to TRBD1. The CDR3 is made up of 15 amino acids. Losses at the gene ends were 7 bases for V and 2 bases for J; bases not matched to a gene: 6. Germline assignment: CDR1 SGHTA and CDR2 FQGNSA. The CDR3 is CASKLGQDNTGELFF. CDR3 sequence (DNA): TGTGCCAGCAAACTGGGACAGGATAACACCGGGGAGCTGTTTTTT.

This chain uses TRBV27 with TRBJ2-3, with 11 nucleotides matching TRBD2. The CDR3 consists of 14 residues. The J segment lost 5 bases and the V segment lost 3 bases, leaving 1 base of the junction unmatched. The germline V gene has CDR1 MNHEY and CDR2 SMNVEV (reference sequence). The DNA of the CDR3 is TGTGCCAGCAGTTTTCTAGCGGGGGGAGATACGCAGTATTTT. This codes for CASSFLAGGDTQYF.

This clone was recorded only once. The V and J genes are TRBV5-4 and TRBJ1-6; 9 positions agree with TRBD1. From germline, CDR1 is SGHNT and CDR2 YYREEE (reference sequence). The CDR3 covers 15 residues. With 4 bases clipped from V and 9 bases from J, the junction kept 8 bases outside the gene matches. CDR3 protein: CASSQKGTGSSPLHF. The CDR3 DNA is TGTGCCAGCAGCCAGAAGGGGACAGGGTCTTCACCCCTCCACTTT. Combining the CDR3 with reference TRBV5-4 and TRBJ1-6 gives the whole variable domain ETGVTQSPTHLIKTRGQQVTLRCSSQSGHNTVSWYQQALGQGPQFIFQYYREEENGRGNFPPRFSGLQFPNYSSELNVNALELDDSALYLCASSQKGTGSSPLHFGNGTRLTVT.

The CDR3 sequence: CAISETQGSPTERSTGELFF. The CDR3 DNA follows: TGTGCCATCAGTGAGACCCAAGGGAGCCCCACGGAGCGTAGCACCGGGGAGCTGTTTTTT. V usage is TRBV10-3 and J usage is TRBJ2-2; perhaps TRBD2 as D (5 bases). The V gene lost 2 bases and the J gene lost 4 bases, with 26 bases spanning the gap. Germline assignment: CDR1 ENHRY and CDR2 SYGVKD. The CDR3 has 20 amino acids.

V usage is TRBV19 and J usage is TRBJ1-2; TRBD1 agrees at 7 bases. This CDR3 is 13 amino acids long. The V segment lost 8 bases and the J segment 2 bases; nucleotides outside the gene matches: 5. Germline CDR1 LNHDA, CDR2 SQIVND (reference sequence). The CDR3: CASRGQENYGYTF. Written as DNA, the CDR3 is TGTGCCAGTCGCGGACAGGAGAACTATGGCTACACCTTC.

The table lists this clone with many counts. The chain has TRBV6-2 or TRBV6-3 and TRBJ1-2; 7 bases line up with TRBD1. Germline V gene data show CDR1 as MNHEY and CDR2 as SVGEGT. Trimming removed 4 bases from V and 2 bases from J; junction bases left unmatched: 4. This CDR3 comprises 14 residues. The CDR3 spells CASSSPTGNYGYTF. CDR3 DNA: TGTGCCAGCAGTTCACCGACAGGGAACTATGGCTACACCTTC.

This rearrangement joins TRBV19 to TRBJ2-4, with D maybe TRBD2 (6 bases). The germline CDR1 and CDR2 sequences are LNHDA and SQIVND (reference sequence). The CDR3 has 15 amino acids. The germline V and J ends were trimmed by 6 bases and 2 bases, with 14 bases remaining between them. CDR3 sequence: CASSPDGRPKNIQYF. CDR3 in DNA: TGTGCCAGTAGCCCGGACGGGAGACCCAAAAACATTCAGTACTTC.

CDR3 nucleotide sequence: TGTGCCAGTAGTACCCTATTCGAGACTGAAGCTTTCTTT. Translating it yields CASSTLFETEAFF. The chain employs TRBV19 and TRBJ1-1; D ambiguous. The CDR3 is 13 residues long. Trimming took off 4 bases at V and 5 bases at J, with 11 bases between the two ends. Germline V lookup: CDR1 LNHDA, CDR2 SQIVND (reference sequence).

The chain combines TRBV27 with TRBJ1-2, with 7 bases matching TRBD1. V was pared by 5 bases and J by 3 bases, with 3 bases of the junction left unmatched. This CDR3 contains 13 residues. The V gene's germline CDR1 is MNHEY and CDR2 SMNVEV (reference sequence). The CDR3 DNA reads TGTGCCAGCAGTCGAACAGGGGACTATGGCTACACCTTC. This sequence encodes CASSRTGDYGYTF.

The V call is TRBV2, the J call TRBJ1-3; D gene ambiguous. The CDR3 is 13 residues long. Germline loops: CDR1 SNHLY, CDR2 FYNNEI. V lost 5 bases and J lost 0, with 5 bases in between. CDR3 in DNA: TGTGCCAGCAGTTACACCTCTGGAAACACCATATATTTT. Translation gives CASSYTSGNTIYF.

The J gene is TRBJ1-1, the V gene TRBV5-4; 7 nucleotides match TRBD1. This CDR3 has 13 residues. J gave up 11 bases and V 4 bases, and 11 bases lay outside the gene matches. In germline, CDR1 is SGHNT, CDR2 YYREEE (reference sequence). The CDR3 nucleotides are TGTGCCAGCAGCCCCGGGGACAGCCGAATCGCTTTCTTT. It is translated as CASSPGDSRIAFF.